These T cell receptor beta chains were read from a single sample in a study of cytomegalovirus exposure and HLA in healthy donors. This table comes from immunoSEQ multiplex PCR, and its TCRdb copy is limited to in-frame clones, with some not included. Of 120,000 to 150,000 clones listed, around 86% were seen once; the top ten hold 2.9%. Sequencing used PBMCs. These TCRs come from a woman under 40 in good health and CMV-seronegative. CDR3s include the opening cysteine and the closing phenylalanine or tryptophan. Fields, in order: J gene, D gene, V gene, CDR3 DNA, CDR3 protein. D genes are given only for firm matches.

j_call: TRBJ2-5; d_call: NA; v_call: TRBV6-6; cdr3_nt: TGTGCCAGCAGTTACGGGGGGATACAGGTGGAGACCCAGTACTTC; cdr3_aa: CASSYGGIQVETQYF
j_call: TRBJ2-1; d_call: TRBD2; v_call: TRBV11-2; cdr3_nt: TGTGCCAGCAGCTTAGCTTGGGCGGGGGGAGGTGACAATGAGCAGTTCTTC; cdr3_aa: CASSLAWAGGGDNEQFF
j_call: TRBJ2-1; d_call: TRBD2; v_call: TRBV7-3; cdr3_nt: TGTGCCAGCAGCTTAGCGGGACTAGCAAATGAGCAGTTCTTC; cdr3_aa: CASSLAGLANEQFF
j_call: TRBJ1-2; d_call: NA; v_call: TRBV19; cdr3_nt: TGTGCCAGTACCCTGGGCGGAGGGAGGTATGGCTACACCTTC; cdr3_aa: CASTLGGGRYGYTF
j_call: TRBJ2-1; d_call: TRBD2; v_call: TRBV5-1; cdr3_nt: TGCGCCAGCAGCTTCTTAGCGGGAGCAAACAATGAGCAGTTCTTC; cdr3_aa: CASSFLAGANNEQFF
j_call: TRBJ1-5; d_call: NA; v_call: TRBV7-2; cdr3_nt: TGTGCCAGCAGCTTAGTAGGGGGAACGAATCAGCCCCAGCATTTT; cdr3_aa: CASSLVGGTNQPQHF
j_call: TRBJ1-5; d_call: TRBD1; v_call: TRBV2; cdr3_nt: TGTGCCAGCAGTCAACCGGGACAGGAGTCTTATAGCAATCAGCCCCAGCATTTT; cdr3_aa: CASSQPGQESYSNQPQHF
j_call: TRBJ1-4; d_call: NA; v_call: TRBV4-3; cdr3_nt: TGCGCCAGCAGCCAAGGGAGGGGAGGGACTAATGAAAAACTGTTTTTT; cdr3_aa: CASSQGRGGTNEKLFF
j_call: TRBJ2-2; d_call: NA; v_call: TRBV5-1; cdr3_nt: TGCGCCAGCAGAAGTTACCAGGAAGCGGGCACCGGGGAGCTGTTTTTT; cdr3_aa: CASRSYQEAGTGELFF
j_call: TRBJ2-3; d_call: TRBD2; v_call: TRBV27; cdr3_nt: TGTGCCAGCAGTTTCAGCGGGAGTGGCACAGATACGCAGTATTTT; cdr3_aa: CASSFSGSGTDTQYF